This T cell receptor beta chain is from a study of shared clonotypes between healthy human individuals. On this clone: What it binds is not known.

With 2 bases removed from V and 7 bases from J, the gap between germline ends came to 11 bases. Germline-derived CDR1 and CDR2 are SEHNR and FQNEAQ (reference sequence). The CDR3 covers 13 residues. Broader study findings: The represented genetic and exposure-history diversity was limited by the small number of donors.

Sorted-subset replicate PCR reactions contained 200 to 250 ng DNA, corresponding to around 30,000 T cell genomes. Assay used: immunoSEQ multiplex PCR; TCRdb lists only in-frame clones, some missing. The sample lists around 2,100,000 clones, about 95% occurring once. Naive CD8 cells comprised CD45RO-negative, CCR7-positively selected cells, excluding terminally differentiated effector memory CD45RA+ cells. This receptor was obtained from a man aged 18 to 35 in good health. The chain has TRBV7-9 and TRBJ1-1; D unclear. The sequenced sample consisted of naive CD8+ T cells sorted from blood. The CDR3 nucleotides read TGTGCCAGCAGCTTAAAAATAGATGGTGAAGCTTTCTTT. Its translation: CASSLKIDGEAFF.